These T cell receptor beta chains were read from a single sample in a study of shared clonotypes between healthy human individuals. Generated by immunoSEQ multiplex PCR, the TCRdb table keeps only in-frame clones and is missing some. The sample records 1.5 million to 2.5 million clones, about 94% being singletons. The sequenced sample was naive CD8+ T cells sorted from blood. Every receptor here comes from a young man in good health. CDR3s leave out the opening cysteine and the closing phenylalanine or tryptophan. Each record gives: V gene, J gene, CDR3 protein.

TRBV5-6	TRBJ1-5	ASSLGTGVRQPQH
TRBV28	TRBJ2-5	ASSWRGGIQTQY
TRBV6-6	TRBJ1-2	ASSETGLGVNYGYT
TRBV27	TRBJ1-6	ASSPSWGGNSPLH
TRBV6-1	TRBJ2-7	ASSEWGGDTYEQY
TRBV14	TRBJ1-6	ASSHGGPYVDSPLH
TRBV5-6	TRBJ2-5	ASSLPGVETQY
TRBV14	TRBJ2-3	ASRRSSTDTQY
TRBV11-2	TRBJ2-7	ASSLGDSYEQY
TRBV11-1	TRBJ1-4	ASSLPGHYNEKLF